These T cell receptor beta chains were read from a single sample in a study of cytomegalovirus exposure and HLA in healthy donors. Sequencing was performed with immunoSEQ multiplex PCR; in TCRdb, only in-frame clones are kept and a portion is missing. The table lists a few hundred thousand clones, over 75% of them singletons. The source material was PBMCs. These receptors all come from a man between 18 and 35 years old in good health and CMV-seronegative. Each CDR3 is given with its conserved first and last residue. The D gene is left open where the match is weak.

d_gene	v_gene	len	j_gene	CDR3aa
TRBD1	TRBV10-1	13	TRBJ2-5	CASRYDREETQYF
TRBD1	TRBV20-1	11	TRBJ1-1	CSASGDSEAFF
TRBD1	TRBV7-9	14	TRBJ2-2	CASSRQGRTGELFF
TRBD1	TRBV11-2	15	TRBJ1-1	CASTPFAGGNTEAFF
TRBD1	TRBV11-2	16	TRBJ1-1	CASSSTGGAGNTEAFF
.	TRBV2	16	TRBJ2-6	CATLRQDFSGANVLTF
TRBD2	TRBV14	15	TRBJ2-7	CASAARTSGRDEQYF
.	TRBV25-1	15	TRBJ2-3	CASSEYYKNTDTQYF
TRBD2	TRBV5-6	18	TRBJ2-7	CASSTWTSGPVSSYEQYF
.	TRBV10-3	14	TRBJ2-5	CAISESTGVETQYF
TRBD1	TRBV11-3	13	TRBJ1-1	CASSTGVNTEAFF
.	TRBV4-1	15	TRBJ1-1	CASSQLLTGGTEAFF
TRBD1	TRBV7-8	11	TRBJ1-2	CASSLEGQRHF
.	TRBV6-4	14	TRBJ1-1	CASSDSAENTEAFF
.	TRBV7-9	14	TRBJ2-5	CASETTQLLETQYF
.	TRBV27	13	TRBJ1-5	CASSLDRGQPQHF
.	TRBV30	13	TRBJ2-5	CAWSVPYLETQYF
TRBD1	TRBV5-6	15	TRBJ1-2	CASSLRGGRSYGYTF
.	TRBV30	14	TRBJ1-2	CAWISHRTSYGYTF
TRBD1	TRBV5-1	16	TRBJ1-3	CASSPTGATSGNTIYF
TRBD2	TRBV4-3	18	TRBJ2-1	CASSQETPRAGGGNEQFF
.	TRBV2	12	TRBJ1-5	CASSGQPQPQHF
.	TRBV6-5	12	TRBJ2-1	CASSYQGNEQFF
.	TRBV25-1	15	TRBJ1-3	CASSDVGTPGNTIYF
.	TRBV5-4	17	TRBJ2-1	CASSLGGPAGTVTEQFF
TRBD2	TRBV10-2	16	TRBJ2-1	CASLLGGGKPYNEQFF
.	TRBV21-1	15	TRBJ1-2	CASSNRQGENYGYTF
.	TRBV7-2	14	TRBJ2-7	CASSLESRSYEQYF
TRBD2	TRBV11-2	16	TRBJ2-3	CASSFRLAGGLDTQYF